A single sample gave rise to the 32 T cell receptor beta chains below, sequenced in a study of blood T cell repertoires in COVID-19. The data were produced by immunoSEQ multiplex PCR, yet TCRdb's version contains in-frame clones alone and is incomplete. The sample includes a few hundred thousand clones, about 85% of them seen just once. The source material was PBMCs or T cells enriched from blood (not recorded which). Receptor source: a woman in her sixties or seventies who had recovered from COVID-19.

The chain has TRBV6-5 and TRBJ2-7; no clear D gene. This CDR3 is built from 13 residues. V dropped 0 bases and J dropped 3 bases, with 6 bases sitting between them. Germline CDR1 reads MNHEY; CDR2 reads SVGAGI. CDR3: CASSYSHNYEQYF. DNA of the CDR3: TGTGCCAGCAGTTACTCACACAACTACGAGCAGTACTTC.

The chain uses TRBV2 and TRBJ1-4; perhaps TRBD1 as D (5 bases). The CDR3 sequence is 16 residues long. The V gene's germline CDR1 is SNHLY and CDR2 FYNNEI. V lost 6 bases, J lost 0 bases, and 14 bases lay in between. CDR3 loop: CASSLGTLTTNEKLFF. DNA for the CDR3: TGTGCCAGCAGCCTCGGGACTCTTACAACTAATGAAAAACTGTTTTTT.

The CDR3 sequence is CASSGGLASTDTQYF. The CDR3 DNA sequence: TGTGCCAGTAGTGGGGGACTAGCGAGCACAGATACGCAGTATTTT. This sequence joins TRBV19 and TRBJ2-3; 10 bases fit TRBD2. Unmatched junction bases numbered 2, after V lost 5 bases and J lost 0 bases. The V gene's germline CDR1 is LNHDA and CDR2 SQIVND (reference sequence). The CDR3 runs to 15 residues. Together with reference TRBV19 and TRBJ2-3, the CDR3 gives the full variable domain: DGGITQSPKYLFRKEGQNVTLSCEQNLNHDAMYWYRQDPGQGLRLIYYSQIVNDFQKGDIAEGYSVSREKKESFPLTVTSAQKNPTAFYLCASSGGLASTDTQYFGPGTRLTVL.

The chain couples TRBV3-1 (or the pseudogene TRBV3-2) to TRBJ1-5; TRBD1 is a possible D gene (5 bases). Germline assignment: CDR1 LGHDT and CDR2 YNNKEL (reference sequence). Trimming pared 0 bases from V and 6 bases from J, leaving 15 bases between. This CDR3 has 16 residues. The DNA for the CDR3 is TGTGCCAGCAGCCAAGAAAAGGACATTCGCCCTCAGCCCCAGCATTTT. This translates into CASSQEKDIRPQPQHF.

V usage is TRBV6-5 and J usage is TRBJ2-3; D remains ambiguous. V was clipped by 3 bases and J by 0 bases, with 7 bases between them. Germline values: CDR1 MNHEY, CDR2 SVGAGI. This CDR3 comprises 14 residues. The CDR3 region is CASSYRWSTDTQYF. CDR3 bases: TGTGCCAGCAGTTATAGATGGAGCACAGATACGCAGTATTTT.

V and J are TRBV30 and TRBJ2-7; TRBD1 aligns across 8 bases. Germline CDR1 and CDR2: GTSNPN and SVGIG (reference sequence). The J segment lost 6 bases and the V segment lost 4 bases, leaving 8 bases of the junction unmatched. The CDR3 sequence is 13 residues long. CDR3 in amino acids: CAWKSGGLGEQYF. CDR3 sequence (DNA): TGTGCCTGGAAGTCAGGGGGCCTGGGCGAGCAGTACTTC.

The chain links TRBV3-1 (or the pseudogene TRBV3-2) to TRBJ2-3; TRBD1 agrees at 11 bases. The V and J ends lost 2 bases and 4 bases, in that order; junction bases with no gene match: 5. The germline V gene has CDR1 LGHDT and CDR2 YNNKEL (reference sequence). This CDR3 has 16 amino acids. The CDR3 reads CASSQLGQGVPDTQYF. In DNA, the CDR3 is TGTGCCAGCAGCCAACTGGGACAGGGGGTCCCAGATACGCAGTATTTT.

Notes on this clone: The sample carries other DNA sequences with the same CDR3. This chain uses TRBV5-1 with TRBJ2-2, with D unresolved. V shed 4 bases and J shed 0 bases, with 7 bases lying between them. The CDR3 runs 14 residues. Per the germline V gene, CDR1 is SGHRS and CDR2 is YFSETQ. The CDR3 is CASSGTTNTGELFF. The CDR3 coding sequence is TGCGCCAGCAGCGGCACTACGAACACCGGGGAGCTGTTTTTT.

V gene TRBV9 combines with J gene TRBJ2-3; a weak D match, TRBD1 (5 bases). Germline loops: CDR1 SGDLS, CDR2 YYNGEE. Trimming left V 0 bases short and J 6 bases short, with 14 bases between. The CDR3 consists of 15 residues. The CDR3 nucleotides are TGTGCCAGCAGCGTAGGGCAAGGGGTGGGGGATACGCAGTATTTT. Translating gives CASSVGQGVGDTQYF.

The genes are TRBV14 and TRBJ1-2, with D possibly being TRBD1 (6 bases). Germline lookup yields CDR1 SGHDN and CDR2 FVKESK. V lost 4 bases, J lost 2 bases, and 14 bases lay in between. The CDR3 is made up of 15 amino acids. DNA for the CDR3: TGTGCCAGCAGCCGAGGGGGTCAGACAAACTATGGCTACACCTTC. Protein product: CASSRGGQTNYGYTF.

The CDR3 spells CASTLGQGNQPQHF. The CDR3 coding sequence is TGTGCCAGCACCCTGGGGCAAGGCAATCAGCCCCAGCATTTT. The genes are TRBV2 and TRBJ1-5, with D maybe TRBD1 (5 bases). The germline CDR1 and CDR2 sequences are SNHLY and FYNNEI. The CDR3 extends over 14 amino acids. V was cut by 7 bases and J by 2 bases, with 12 bases left in between.

The CDR3 nucleotides are TGTGCCAGCAGCCCGGCGGGACGGACTGAAGCTTTCTTT. It specifies CASSPAGRTEAFF. The rearrangement uses TRBV5-8 and TRBJ1-1; D is possibly TRBD1 (5 bases). CDR3 length: 13 residues. V lost 4 bases, J lost 5 bases, and 12 bases lay in between. CDR1 and CDR2 (germline): SGHTS, YDEGEE.

This clone was detected only a few times. Within the sample, other DNA sequences also encode this same CDR3. The chain employs TRBV12-3 or TRBV12-4 and TRBJ1-5; 7 positions agree with TRBD1. V lost 3 bases, J lost 4 bases, and 0 bases stayed unmatched. CDR3 length: 13 amino acids. Written as DNA, the CDR3 is TGTGCCAGCAGTTTCAGGGGGAATCAGCCCCAGCATTTT. It encodes CASSFRGNQPQHF.

The rearrangement links TRBV7-8 to TRBJ2-2; 9 bases line up with TRBD2. Germline trimming cut 5 bases from V and 7 bases from J; bases unmatched to any gene: 8. Germline V gives CDR1 SGHVS, CDR2 FQNEAQ. The CDR3 contains 15 residues. CDR3 DNA sequence: TGTGCCAGCAGCATTTTAGCGGGGGAGAACGGGGAGCTGTTTTTT. This codes for CASSILAGENGELFF.

The rearrangement uses TRBV5-5 and TRBJ1-5; D is perhaps TRBD1 (5 bases). Per germline, CDR1 SGHKS and CDR2 YYEKEE (reference sequence). The CDR3 is made up of 15 amino acids. The V and J ends lost 1 base and 2 bases respectively, with 10 bases between them. CDR3 DNA: TGTGCCAGCAGCTTGTTAGGGGCGGGCAATCAGCCCCAGCATTTT. This translates into CASSLLGAGNQPQHF.

This rearrangement joins TRBV3-1 (or the pseudogene TRBV3-2) to TRBJ2-5, with D perhaps TRBD1 (6 bases). The CDR3 covers 15 residues. With 1 base removed from V and 5 bases from J, the gap between germline ends came to 14 bases. Looked up from germline, CDR1 is LGHDT and CDR2 is YNNKEL (reference sequence). The DNA for the CDR3 is TGTGCCAGCAGCCAAGGGGCCAGCACAGGGGAGACCCAGTACTTC. Protein product: CASSQGASTGETQYF.

V gene TRBV5-6 combines with J gene TRBJ2-3; possibly TRBD1 for D (5 bases). From germline, CDR1 is SGHDT and CDR2 YYEEEE. The CDR3 spans 14 residues. V was pared by 4 bases and J by 0 bases, with 9 bases between. The CDR3 sequence is CASSQTGSTDTQYF. For the CDR3, the DNA is TGTGCCAGCAGCCAAACAGGTAGCACAGATACGCAGTATTTT.

This clone was seen at least ten times. This chain links TRBV3-1 (or the pseudogene TRBV3-2) with TRBJ2-3; TRBD2 might be the D (6 bases). CDR1 and CDR2 (germline): LGHDT, YNNKEL (reference sequence). V lost 4 bases and J lost 6, with 17 bases in between. The CDR3 has 15 residues. The CDR3 bases are TGTGCCAGCAGCCGGGATTCCGGCGGAGGGGATACGCAGTATTTT. Encoded protein: CASSRDSGGGDTQYF.

The J gene is TRBJ2-5, the V gene TRBV4-1; 7 positions match TRBD2. The CDR3 has 16 amino acids. Germline assignment: CDR1 MGHRA and CDR2 YSYEKL. J was trimmed by 0 bases and V by 4 bases; bases with no gene match: 8. CDR3 protein: CASSPFLTSDQETQYF. Written as DNA, the CDR3 is TGCGCCAGCAGCCCATTCCTCACTAGCGACCAAGAGACCCAGTACTTC.

The chain employs TRBV30 and TRBJ1-1, with D possibly TRBD1 on 5 matching bases. CDR3 length: 12 residues. Germline V lookup: CDR1 GTSNPN, CDR2 SVGIG (reference sequence). The V end was cut by 2 bases, the J end by 4 bases, with 8 bases between. CDR3 loop: CAWSQGGTEAFF. The CDR3 DNA sequence: TGTGCCTGGAGTCAGGGTGGCACTGAAGCTTTCTTT.

The chain recombines TRBV18 with TRBJ1-4, with no clear D. The CDR3 is made up of 14 amino acids. The germline V and J ends were trimmed by 1 base and 4 bases, with 7 bases remaining between them. From germline, CDR1 is KGHSH and CDR2 LQKENI. The CDR3 reads CASSPRQDNEKLFF. The CDR3, as DNA: TGTGCCAGCTCACCACGGCAAGATAATGAAAAACTGTTTTTT.

The chain is built from TRBV27 and TRBJ2-7; maybe TRBD1 (5 bases). V lost 8 bases and J 2 bases, leaving 16 bases between the germline ends. The V gene's germline CDR1 is MNHEY and CDR2 SMNVEV (reference sequence). The CDR3 extends over 14 amino acids. DNA of the CDR3: TGTGCCAGCGCAACCAGGGATGGCCCCTACGAGCAGTACTTC. The encoded protein is CASATRDGPYEQYF.

The chain recombines TRBV6-5 with TRBJ2-5; 10 bases line up with TRBD2. The CDR3 length is 14 residues. V dropped 5 bases and J dropped 5; count of bases not matched to a gene: 5. The germline CDR1 and CDR2 sequences are MNHEY and SVGAGI. CDR3 DNA sequence: TGTGCCAGCAGTACCCCTAGCGGGGGTGAGACCCAGTACTTC. This translates into CASSTPSGGETQYF.

About this clone itself: It is unclear where the CDR3 begins or ends on the DNA, so no DNA is shown, and the CDR3 is as TCRdb lists it. V and J are TRBV5-1 and TRBJ1-4; the DNA was not compared with TRBD1, the D call given in the table. The CDR3 numbers 18 amino acids, ends counted. From germline, CDR1 is SGHRS and CDR2 YFSETQ. The CDR3 reads CASSTSGQGNPTNEKLFF.

The gene calls are TRBV5-1 and TRBJ2-2, with 8 bases matching TRBD1. The CDR3 extends over 16 amino acids. V dropped 0 bases and J dropped 6; count of bases not matched to a gene: 7. Germline assignment: CDR1 SGHRS and CDR2 YFSETQ. In DNA form, the CDR3 reads TGCGCCAGCAGCTTGGCCCCGGACAGGGCTTCCGGGGAGCTGTTTTTT. This codes for CASSLAPDRASGELFF.

The chain couples TRBV7-2 to TRBJ1-1; maybe TRBD1 (6 bases). V lost 2 bases, J lost 9 bases, and 13 bases lay in between. In germline, CDR1 is SGHTA, CDR2 FQGNSA. CDR3 length: 13 amino acids. The CDR3 region is CASSLLGHDKAFF. CDR3 nucleotide sequence: TGTGCCAGCAGCTTATTGGGACACGACAAAGCTTTCTTT.

The V and J genes are TRBV9 and TRBJ1-4; 10 bases agree with TRBD1. CDR3 length: 16 amino acids. Trimming removed 3 bases from V and 5 bases from J; junction bases left unmatched: 7. Germline values: CDR1 SGDLS, CDR2 YYNGEE. CDR3 DNA sequence: TGTGCCAGCAGCGAGGAGGACAGGGGGGCCAATGAAAAACTGTTTTTT. Translating gives CASSEEDRGANEKLFF.

This rearrangement joins TRBV19 to TRBJ2-7; D is ambiguous. Germline CDR1 reads LNHDA; CDR2 reads SQIVND (reference sequence). The V end lost 3 bases, the J end lost 3 bases, and 9 bases lay between the germline ends. This CDR3 has 13 residues. For the CDR3, the DNA is TGTGCCAGTAGTATCTCGCGTAGCTACGAGCAGTACTTC. Translation: CASSISRSYEQYF.

V and J are TRBV4-2 and TRBJ1-2; D unclear. Between the trimmed V and J ends, which lost 2 bases and 8 bases, there was a span of 18 bases. The CDR3 runs 15 residues. Germline-derived CDR1 and CDR2 are LGHNA and YNFKEQ. In DNA form, the CDR3 reads TGTGCCAGCAGCCAAACGCGGTCCAGCTCTTGGGGCTACACCTTC. It encodes CASSQTRSSSWGYTF.

The chain uses TRBV6-5 and TRBJ2-3, with TRBD2 identical over 8 bases. V lost 6 bases to trimming and J lost 0 bases; unmatched junction nucleotides: 5. CDR1 is MNHEY, CDR2 SVGAGI, per germline. This CDR3 contains 15 residues. DNA of the CDR3: TGTGCCAGCAGCTCGGGGGGGCGGAGCACAGATACGCAGTATTTT. Encoded protein: CASSSGGRSTDTQYF.

The chain carries TRBV9 and TRBJ1-1; 10 bases align to TRBD1. With V trimmed by 2 bases and J by 6 bases, 10 bases remained unmatched. The CDR3 contains 16 residues. CDR1 and CDR2 (germline): SGDLS, YYNGEE. In DNA, the CDR3 is TGTGCCAGCAGCGTCTCCTCGGACAGGGGGACGGCTGAAGCTTTCTTT. This translates into CASSVSSDRGTAEAFF.

The CDR3 is CASSSQVFGEKLFF. DNA for the CDR3: TGTGCCAGCAGTTCACAGGTTTTCGGTGAAAAACTGTTTTTT. The chain is built from TRBV2 and TRBJ1-4; the D gene is possibly TRBD1 (5 bases). The CDR3 is 14 amino acids. CDR1 is SNHLY, CDR2 FYNNEI, per germline. The V end was cut by 5 bases, the J end by 7 bases, with 14 bases between.